This paragraph reports one T cell receptor (beta chain). The data were obtained in a study of memory CD4+ T cells and cytomegalovirus serostatus. Study in general: Of the healthy Belgian adults, several were CMV seropositive and approximately 24 seronegative.

The authors' processing: Out-of-frame sequences were removed, leaving 2,204,828 distinct TCRbeta sequences. Sequenced by immunoSEQ multiplex PCR; TCRdb stores in-frame clones only, minus some. V and J calls plus clone size are reproduced from that table; the DNA served to infer D and trimming. The table has some 48,000 clones, roughly three quarters seen once; the top ten hold 0.75% to 1%. The sort gate was single viable CD3+CD4+CD8-CD45RO+ cells for memory CD4+ T cells. CDR1 is SGHAT and CDR2 is FQNNGV in the germline V gene. With 3 bases removed from V and 8 bases from J, the gap between germline ends came to 13 bases. The CDR3 consists of 13 residues.

Sequencing was carried out using memory CD4+ T cells from blood. This TCR was sampled from an adult in good health and CMV-seronegative. The genes are TRBV11-2 and TRBJ1-2; D possibly corresponds to TRBD1 (5 bases). DNA of the CDR3: TGTGCCAGCAGCTTCGGGGGGAATGGAGGCTACACCTTC. Translated, it gives CASSFGGNGGYTF.